A selection of T cell receptor beta chains follows, all from one sample in a study of T cells expressing NK-cell markers. TCRdb re-called the 5' RACE reads and gives one entry per CDR3 protein, without DNA. The data show around 100,000 distinct CDR3 sequences, and the top ten clones hold around 18%. The sequenced sample consisted of blood T cells: a sorted CD56 or NKG2C T cell subset, CD4+ or CD8+ T cells, or bulk PBMC T cells (not recorded which). These receptors originate from a woman between 18 and 69 years old in good health. Both conserved end residues are part of each CDR3.

J | V | CDR3
TRBJ2-1 | TRBV4-3 | CASSHYLGDRGDNEQFF
TRBJ2-1 | TRBV27 | CASSFSRAHEQFF
TRBJ1-1 | TRBV4-1 | CASSPTGTGIEAFF
TRBJ2-5 | TRBV4-3 | CASSNGGETQYF
TRBJ2-5 | TRBV20-1 | CSATPRGVGVQETQYF
TRBJ2-5 | TRBV7-9 | CASSPPWDRTGTQYF
TRBJ2-3 | TRBV28 | CASSLPDLAALTDTQYF
TRBJ2-4 | TRBV6-2/TRBV6-3 | CASSRLAPLAKNIQYF
TRBJ2-1 | TRBV5-4 | CASSLGRLAGNEQFF
TRBJ2-2 | TRBV6-2/TRBV6-3 | CASRQGARDTGELFF
TRBJ2-5 | TRBV7-9 | CASSPSPQETQYF
TRBJ2-3 | TRBV27 | CASSLSSRWDTQYF
TRBJ1-2 | TRBV6-1 | CASSAGDYGAGVGYTF